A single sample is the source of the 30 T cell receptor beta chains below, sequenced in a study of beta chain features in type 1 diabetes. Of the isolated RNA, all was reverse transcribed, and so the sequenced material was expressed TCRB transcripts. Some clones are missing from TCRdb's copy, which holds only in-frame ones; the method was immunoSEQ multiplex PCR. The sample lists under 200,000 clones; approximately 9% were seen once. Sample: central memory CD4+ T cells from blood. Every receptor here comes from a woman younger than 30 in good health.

CDR3 in DNA: TGTGCCAGCTCACGGACAGCGAACACTGAAGCTTTCTTT. Its translation is CASSRTANTEAFF. This chain connects TRBV18 to TRBJ1-1, with TRBD1 as a possible D gene (6 bases). CDR1 KGHSH and CDR2 LQKENI come from the germline V gene. V was pared by 4 bases and J by 1 base, with 7 bases between. The CDR3 runs to 13 residues.

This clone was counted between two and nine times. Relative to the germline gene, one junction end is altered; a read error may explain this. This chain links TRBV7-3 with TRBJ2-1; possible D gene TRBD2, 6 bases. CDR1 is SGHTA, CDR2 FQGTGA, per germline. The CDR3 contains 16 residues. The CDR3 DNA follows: TGCGCCAGCAGAGGAGGGTTTATAGGATCCTACAATGAGCAGTTCTTC. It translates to CASRGGFIGSYNEQFF.

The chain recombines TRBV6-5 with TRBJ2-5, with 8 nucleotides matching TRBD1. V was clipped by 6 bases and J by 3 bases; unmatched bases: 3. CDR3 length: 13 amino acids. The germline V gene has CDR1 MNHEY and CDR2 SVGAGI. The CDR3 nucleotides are TGTGCCAGCAGAATGACAGGGGAAGAGACCCAGTACTTC. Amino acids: CASRMTGEETQYF.

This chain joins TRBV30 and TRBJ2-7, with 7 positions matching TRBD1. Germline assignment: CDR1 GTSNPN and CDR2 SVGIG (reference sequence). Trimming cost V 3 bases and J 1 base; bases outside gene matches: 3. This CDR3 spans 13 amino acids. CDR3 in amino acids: CAWRIRGSYEQYF. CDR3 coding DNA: TGTGCCTGGAGGATCAGGGGGTCCTACGAGCAGTACTTC.

The CDR3 coding sequence is TGCGCCAGCAGTCAGGGGGACTATGGCTACACCTTC. Residues: CASSQGDYGYTF. This chain connects TRBV5-1 to TRBJ1-2, with 7 bases matching TRBD1. Germline values: CDR1 SGHRS, CDR2 YFSETQ. Trimming at V came to 5 bases and at J to 3 bases, leaving 1 base not matched to a gene. The CDR3 consists of 12 residues.

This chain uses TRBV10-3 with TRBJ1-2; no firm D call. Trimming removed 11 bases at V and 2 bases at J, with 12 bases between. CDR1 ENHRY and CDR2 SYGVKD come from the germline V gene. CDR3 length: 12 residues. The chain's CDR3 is CALRGLNYGYTF. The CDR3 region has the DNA TGTGCCTTGCGGGGATTAAACTATGGCTACACCTTC.

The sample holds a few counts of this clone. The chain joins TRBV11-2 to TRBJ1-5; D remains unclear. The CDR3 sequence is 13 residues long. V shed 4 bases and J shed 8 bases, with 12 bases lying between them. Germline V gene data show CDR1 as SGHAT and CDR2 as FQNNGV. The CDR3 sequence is CASSSEIAEPQHF. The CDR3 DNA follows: TGTGCCAGCAGCTCGGAGATAGCGGAGCCCCAGCATTTT.

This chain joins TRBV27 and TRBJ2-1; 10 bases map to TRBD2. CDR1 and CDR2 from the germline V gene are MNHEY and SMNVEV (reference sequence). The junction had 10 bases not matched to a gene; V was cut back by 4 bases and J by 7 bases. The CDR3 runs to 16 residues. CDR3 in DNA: TGTGCCAGCAGTTCCCCGAGCGGGAGGGCCACGAATGAGCAGTTCTTC. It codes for CASSSPSGRATNEQFF.

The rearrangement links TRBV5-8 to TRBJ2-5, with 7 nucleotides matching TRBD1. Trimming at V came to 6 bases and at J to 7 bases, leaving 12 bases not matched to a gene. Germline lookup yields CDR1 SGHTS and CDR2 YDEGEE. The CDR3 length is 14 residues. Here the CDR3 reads CASKPPGQRATQYF. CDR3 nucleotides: TGTGCCAGCAAACCCCCGGGACAGCGCGCGACCCAGTACTTC.

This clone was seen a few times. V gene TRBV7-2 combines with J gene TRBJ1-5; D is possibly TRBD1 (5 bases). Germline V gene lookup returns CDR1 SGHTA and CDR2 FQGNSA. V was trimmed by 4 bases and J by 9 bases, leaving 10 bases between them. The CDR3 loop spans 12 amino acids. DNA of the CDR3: TGTGCCAGCAGCTCCCAGGGTCTGCCCCAGCATTTT. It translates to CASSSQGLPQHF. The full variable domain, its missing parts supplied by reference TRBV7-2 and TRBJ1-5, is GAGVSQSPSNKVTEKGKDVELRCDPISGHTALYWYRQSLGQGLEFLIYFQGNSAPDKSGLPSDRFSAERTGGSVSTLTIQRTQQEDSAVYLCASSSQGLPQHFGDGTRLSIL.

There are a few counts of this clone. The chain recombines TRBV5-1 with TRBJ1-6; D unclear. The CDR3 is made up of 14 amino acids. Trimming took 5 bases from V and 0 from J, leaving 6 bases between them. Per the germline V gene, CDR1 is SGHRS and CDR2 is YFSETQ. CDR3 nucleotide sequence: TGCGCCAGCAGGGAGAGCTCCTATAATTCACCCCTCCACTTT. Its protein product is CASRESSYNSPLHF.

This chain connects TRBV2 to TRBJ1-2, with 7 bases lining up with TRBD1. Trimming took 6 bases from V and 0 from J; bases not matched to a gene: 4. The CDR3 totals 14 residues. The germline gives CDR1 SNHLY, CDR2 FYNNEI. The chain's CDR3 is CASRRDSANYGYTF. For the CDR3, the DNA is TGTGCCAGCAGACGGGACAGCGCTAACTATGGCTACACCTTC.

The CDR3: CASSFGGASNQPQHF. DNA for the CDR3: TGTGCCAGCAGCTTTGGGGGGGCCAGCAATCAGCCCCAGCATTTT. The V and J genes are TRBV7-9 and TRBJ1-5; a possible D gene is TRBD1 (6 bases). V lost 3 bases to trimming and J lost 1 base, with 10 bases between them. The CDR3 length is 15 residues. CDR1 and CDR2 (germline): SEHNR, FQNEAQ (reference sequence).

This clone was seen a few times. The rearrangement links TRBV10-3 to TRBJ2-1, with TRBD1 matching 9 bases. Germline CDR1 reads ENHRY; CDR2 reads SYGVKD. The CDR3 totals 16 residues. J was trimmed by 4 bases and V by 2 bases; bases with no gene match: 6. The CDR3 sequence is CAISEPTGGGYNEQFF. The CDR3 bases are TGTGCCATCAGTGAGCCGACAGGGGGTGGGTACAATGAGCAGTTCTTC.

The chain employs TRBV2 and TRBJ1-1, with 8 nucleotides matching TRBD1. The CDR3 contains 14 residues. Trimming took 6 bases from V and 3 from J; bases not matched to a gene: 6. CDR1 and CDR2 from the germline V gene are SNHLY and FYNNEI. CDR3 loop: CASSGDRWDTEAFF. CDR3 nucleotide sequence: TGTGCCAGCAGCGGGGACAGGTGGGACACTGAAGCTTTCTTT.

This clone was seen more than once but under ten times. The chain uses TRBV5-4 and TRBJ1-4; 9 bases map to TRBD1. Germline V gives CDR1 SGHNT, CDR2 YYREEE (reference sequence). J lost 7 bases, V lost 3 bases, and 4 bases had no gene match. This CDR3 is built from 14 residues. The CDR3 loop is CASSWGQGSEKLFF. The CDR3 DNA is TGTGCCAGCAGCTGGGGACAGGGTAGTGAAAAACTGTTTTTT.

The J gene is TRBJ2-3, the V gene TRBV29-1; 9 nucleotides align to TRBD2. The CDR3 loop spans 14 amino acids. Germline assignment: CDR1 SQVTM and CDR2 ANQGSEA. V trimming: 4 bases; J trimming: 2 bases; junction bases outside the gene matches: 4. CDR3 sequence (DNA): TGCAGCGTTGCGGGCGGGAGGGCCACAGATACGCAGTATTTT. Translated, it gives CSVAGGRATDTQYF.

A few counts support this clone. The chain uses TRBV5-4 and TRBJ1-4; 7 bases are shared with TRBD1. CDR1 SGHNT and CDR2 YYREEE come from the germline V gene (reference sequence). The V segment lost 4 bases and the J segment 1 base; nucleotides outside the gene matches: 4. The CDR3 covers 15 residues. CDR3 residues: CASSPRQGTNEKLFF. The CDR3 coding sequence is TGTGCCAGCAGCCCGCGACAGGGAACTAATGAAAAACTGTTTTTT.

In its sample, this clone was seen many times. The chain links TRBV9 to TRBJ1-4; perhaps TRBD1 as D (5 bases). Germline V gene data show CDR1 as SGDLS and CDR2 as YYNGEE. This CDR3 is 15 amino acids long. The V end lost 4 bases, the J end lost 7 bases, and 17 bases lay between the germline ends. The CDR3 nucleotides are TGTGCCAGCAGCTACTCGGACGGGGGTGGTGAAAAACTGTTTTTT. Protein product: CASSYSDGGGEKLFF.

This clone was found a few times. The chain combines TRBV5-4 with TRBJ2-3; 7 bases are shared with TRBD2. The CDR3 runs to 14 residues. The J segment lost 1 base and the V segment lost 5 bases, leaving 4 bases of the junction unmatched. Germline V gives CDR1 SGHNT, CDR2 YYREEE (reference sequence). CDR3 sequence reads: CASRGGGRTDTQYF. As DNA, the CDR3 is TGTGCCAGCAGGGGCGGGGGTCGCACAGATACGCAGTATTTT.

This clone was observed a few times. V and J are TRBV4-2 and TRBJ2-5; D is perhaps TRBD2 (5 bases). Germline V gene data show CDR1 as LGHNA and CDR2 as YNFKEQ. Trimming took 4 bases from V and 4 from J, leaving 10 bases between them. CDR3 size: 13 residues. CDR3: CASSRLGGETQYF. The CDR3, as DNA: TGTGCCAGCAGCCGTCTAGGAGGAGAGACCCAGTACTTC.

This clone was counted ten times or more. The CDR3, as DNA: TGTGCCACCGAGAGGGATTCCACAGATACGCAGTATTTT. Protein product: CATERDSTDTQYF. The chain joins TRBV28 to TRBJ2-3; D may be TRBD2 (5 bases). V lost 10 bases and J lost 2, with 13 bases in between. The CDR3 covers 13 residues. Germline CDR1 and CDR2: MDHEN and SYDVKM.

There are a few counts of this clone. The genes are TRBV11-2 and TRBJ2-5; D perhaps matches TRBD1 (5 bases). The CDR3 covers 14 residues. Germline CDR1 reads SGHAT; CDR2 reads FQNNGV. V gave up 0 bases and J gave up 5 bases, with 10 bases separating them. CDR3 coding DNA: TGTGCCAGCAGCTTAGATTCAGGGTTGGAGACCCAGTACTTC. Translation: CASSLDSGLETQYF.

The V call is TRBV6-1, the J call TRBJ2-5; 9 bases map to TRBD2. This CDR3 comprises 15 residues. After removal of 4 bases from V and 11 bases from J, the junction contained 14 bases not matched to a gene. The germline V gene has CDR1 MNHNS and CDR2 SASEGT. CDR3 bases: TGTGCCAGCAGTGGAAAGGTAGCGGGAGACCAAGCACAGTACTTC. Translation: CASSGKVAGDQAQYF.

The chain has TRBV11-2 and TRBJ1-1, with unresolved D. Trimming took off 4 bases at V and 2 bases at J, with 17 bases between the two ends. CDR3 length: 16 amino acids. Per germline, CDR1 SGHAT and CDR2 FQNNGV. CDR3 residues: CASSSPAGASNTEAFF. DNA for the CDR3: TGTGCCAGCAGCTCTCCCGCGGGCGCGAGCAACACTGAAGCTTTCTTT.

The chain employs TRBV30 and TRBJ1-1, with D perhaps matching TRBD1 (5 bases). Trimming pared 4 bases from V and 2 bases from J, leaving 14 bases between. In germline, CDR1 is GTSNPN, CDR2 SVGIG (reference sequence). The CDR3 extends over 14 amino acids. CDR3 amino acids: CAWIRLQVNTEAFF. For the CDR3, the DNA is TGTGCCTGGATTCGGTTACAGGTTAACACTGAAGCTTTCTTT.

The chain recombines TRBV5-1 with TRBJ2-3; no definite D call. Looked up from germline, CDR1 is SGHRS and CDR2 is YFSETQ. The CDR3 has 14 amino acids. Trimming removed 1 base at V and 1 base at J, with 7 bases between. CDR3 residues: CASSLNRGTDTQYF. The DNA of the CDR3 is TGCGCCAGCAGCTTGAACCGGGGCACAGATACGCAGTATTTT.

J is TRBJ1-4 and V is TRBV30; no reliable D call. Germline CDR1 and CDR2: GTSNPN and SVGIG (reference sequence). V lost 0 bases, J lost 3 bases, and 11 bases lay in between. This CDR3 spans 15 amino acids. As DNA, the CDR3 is TGTGCCTGGAGTGTAGGACTTGGACCTAATGAAAAACTGTTTTTT. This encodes CAWSVGLGPNEKLFF.

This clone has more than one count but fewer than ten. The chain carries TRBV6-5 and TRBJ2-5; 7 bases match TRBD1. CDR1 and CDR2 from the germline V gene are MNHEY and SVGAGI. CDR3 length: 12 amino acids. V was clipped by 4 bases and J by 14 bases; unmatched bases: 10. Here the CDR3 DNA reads TGTGCCAGCAGTTGGGGACCGGGACAGCACTACTTC. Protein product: CASSWGPGQHYF.

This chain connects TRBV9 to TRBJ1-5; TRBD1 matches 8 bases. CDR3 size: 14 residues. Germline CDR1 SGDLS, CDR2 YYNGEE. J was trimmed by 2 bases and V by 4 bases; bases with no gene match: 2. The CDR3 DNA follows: TGTGCCAGCAGCCTACAGGGGGGCAATCAGCCCCAGCATTTT. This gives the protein CASSLQGGNQPQHF.